This T cell receptor beta chain was profiled in a study of vaccination and CD4 T cells after COVID-19. Treatment noted: roughly ten-day PBMC culture with coronavirus spike peptide pools or control peptides (ViraFEST assay). Note on this clonotype: Antigen: not known.

The ends lost 6 bases at V and 4 bases at J; junction bases unmatched: 15. The CDR3 extends over 17 amino acids. CDR1 and CDR2 from the germline V gene are SEHNR and FQNEAQ (reference sequence). Sequencing of the DNA from cultured CD4+ T cells was carried out with the Oncomine TCR Beta short-read assay. TCRdb independently ran MiXCR on the PCR reads; one entry per CDR3 protein. Found here are about 20,000 distinct CDR3 sequences, approximately 62% of them singletons; the top ten hold roughly 3.5%. Sequencing was done on a sample of CD4+ T cells from blood, cultured in vitro. The source of this sequence is a human donor who had recovered from COVID-19. The J gene is TRBJ1-5, the V gene TRBV7-9, with TRBD1 matching over 7 bases. CDR3 in DNA: TGTGCCAGCAGTCGAGGACGGGGAAGCAGGGGGAATCAGCCCCAGCATTTT. This sequence encodes CASSRGRGSRGNQPQHF.